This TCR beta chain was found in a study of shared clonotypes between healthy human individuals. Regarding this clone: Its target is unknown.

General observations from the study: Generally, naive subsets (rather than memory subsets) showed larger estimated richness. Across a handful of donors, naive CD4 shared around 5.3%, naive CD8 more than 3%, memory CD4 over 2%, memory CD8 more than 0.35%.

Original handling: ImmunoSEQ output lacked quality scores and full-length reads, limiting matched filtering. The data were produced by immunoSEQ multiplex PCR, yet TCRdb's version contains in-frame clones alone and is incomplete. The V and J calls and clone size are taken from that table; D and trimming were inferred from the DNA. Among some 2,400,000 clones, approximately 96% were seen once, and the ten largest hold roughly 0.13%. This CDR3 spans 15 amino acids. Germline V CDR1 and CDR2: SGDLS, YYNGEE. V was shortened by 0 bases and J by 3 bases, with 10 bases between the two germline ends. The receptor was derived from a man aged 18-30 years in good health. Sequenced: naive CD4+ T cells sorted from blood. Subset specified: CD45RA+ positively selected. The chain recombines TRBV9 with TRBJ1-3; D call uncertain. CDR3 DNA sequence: TGTGCCAGCAGCGTAGAGATGTACATTGGAAACACCATATATTTT. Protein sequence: CASSVEMYIGNTIYF.